Listed here are 20 T cell receptor beta chains from one sample, sequenced in a study of T cell changes during pregnancy in multiple sclerosis. Only in-frame clones appear in the TCRdb table, and some are missing; sequencing was by immunoSEQ multiplex PCR. The sample has more than 40,000 clones; 85% to 95% are singletons. The material was CD4+ T cells from peripheral blood mononuclear cells, obtained in the second trimester of pregnancy. The receptors come from a female donor with multiple sclerosis, enrolled in a pregnancy study.

This sequence joins TRBV9 and TRBJ2-1, with a possible D match to TRBD2 (6 bases). The ends were cut back, 4 bases at V and 0 bases at J, with 23 bases in the middle. The CDR3 runs 19 residues. Germline lookup yields CDR1 SGDLS and CDR2 YYNGEE. Here the CDR3 reads CASSSKGVGGTSSYNEQFF. DNA for the CDR3: TGTGCCAGCAGCTCTAAAGGAGTGGGGGGAACCAGCTCCTACAATGAGCAGTTCTTC.

The rearrangement links TRBV5-1 to TRBJ2-1; 12 nucleotides line up with TRBD2. This CDR3 has 16 amino acids. V trimming: 2 bases; J trimming: 3 bases; junction bases outside the gene matches: 3. Germline V lookup: CDR1 SGHRS, CDR2 YFSETQ. CDR3 coding DNA: TGCGCCAGCAGCTTTGCTAGCGGGGGGGACTACAATGAGCAGTTCTTC. Protein sequence: CASSFASGGDYNEQFF.

The chain employs TRBV18 and TRBJ1-4; D gene uncertain. Germline V lookup: CDR1 KGHSH, CDR2 LQKENI. The CDR3 length is 16 residues. Trimming removed 3 bases at V and 4 bases at J, with 15 bases between. In DNA, the CDR3 is TGTGCCAGCTCACCCCAGCCGGGGAGGCTTAATGAAAAACTGTTTTTT. Translating it yields CASSPQPGRLNEKLFF.

This sequence joins TRBV5-5 and TRBJ1-1; 7 bases align to TRBD1. J was trimmed by 1 base and V by 2 bases; bases with no gene match: 5. This CDR3 contains 15 residues. Germline CDR1 SGHKS, CDR2 YYEKEE (reference sequence). The DNA of the CDR3 is TGTGCCAGCAGCTTCGGACAGGCAAGGAACACTGAAGCTTTCTTT. Amino acid sequence: CASSFGQARNTEAFF.

The V and J genes are TRBV15 and TRBJ1-5; D is ambiguous. This CDR3 has 16 residues. Trimming stripped 0 bases from V and 5 bases from J, with 14 bases between. CDR1 is LNHNV, CDR2 YYDKDF, per germline (reference sequence). CDR3 nucleotide sequence: TGTGCCACCAGCAGAGATGTATCGTGGAGTCATCAGCCCCAGCATTTT. This codes for CATSRDVSWSHQPQHF.

The chain carries TRBV4-3 and TRBJ1-1; 9 bases align to TRBD1. CDR1 LGHNA and CDR2 YSLEER come from the germline V gene. The CDR3 spans 16 residues. V was clipped by 6 bases and J by 6 bases; unmatched bases: 14. The CDR3 reads CASRRTGTGTSAEAFF. CDR3 bases: TGCGCCAGCAGGAGGACCGGGACAGGGACTAGCGCTGAAGCTTTCTTT.

Here the CDR3 reads CASGYSLNEKLFF. In DNA, the CDR3 is TGTGCTAGTGGTTACAGCCTTAATGAAAAACTGTTTTTT. The chain uses TRBV12-5 and TRBJ1-4, with D hard to call. Trimming took off 4 bases at V and 4 bases at J, with 7 bases between the two ends. The CDR3 length is 13 residues. The V gene's germline CDR1 is LGHNT and CDR2 FRNRAP.

The chain joins TRBV7-3 to TRBJ2-7, with D perhaps TRBD1 (5 bases). Germline CDR1 and CDR2: SGHTA and FQGTGA. The CDR3 spans 14 residues. The V end lost 1 base, the J end lost 2 bases, and 9 bases lay between the germline ends. CDR3 bases: TGTGCCAGCAGCTTAATCCCAGGGACCTACGAGCAGTACTTC. Its translation: CASSLIPGTYEQYF.

This clone counts as medium-sized. This chain uses TRBV6-1 with TRBJ1-5; a possible D gene is TRBD1 (5 bases). With 1 base removed from V and 2 bases from J, the gap between germline ends came to 9 bases. CDR1 MNHNS and CDR2 SASEGT come from the germline V gene. The CDR3 consists of 15 residues. Here the CDR3 reads CASSEGQGGNQPQHF. CDR3 nucleotides: TGTGCCAGCAGTGAAGGTCAGGGCGGCAATCAGCCCCAGCATTTT.

V is TRBV7-9 and J is TRBJ1-2, with 7 positions matching TRBD1. The CDR3 sequence is 14 residues long. J was trimmed by 4 bases and V by 4 bases; bases with no gene match: 6. The V gene's germline CDR1 is SEHNR and CDR2 FQNEAQ (reference sequence). In nucleotides, the CDR3 is TGTGCCAGCAGCTCGTCCGGGACAGCCTATGGCTACACCTTC. It encodes CASSSSGTAYGYTF.

This chain uses TRBV7-5 with TRBJ1-1; TRBD1 is the table's D call and was not checked against the DNA. TRBV7-5 is given as a pseudogene. CDR3 length equals 20 residues. CDR3 residues: CVRSTRGSPDRANRGTEAFF. CDR3 DNA sequence: TGTGTCAGAAGCACTAGGGGGTCCCCCGACAGGGCCAATAGGGGCACTGAAGCTTTCTTT.

V is TRBV7-3 and J is TRBJ1-2, with D unresolved. Germline V CDR1 and CDR2: SGHTA, FQGTGA. The germline V and J ends were trimmed by 5 bases and 4 bases, with 14 bases remaining between them. The CDR3 sequence is 14 residues long. CDR3 nucleotide sequence: TGTGCCAGCAGCGGGCGAGTGACGACCTATGGCTACACCTTC. It codes for CASSGRVTTYGYTF.

The chain is built from TRBV19 and TRBJ1-6; TRBD1 aligns across 10 bases. The length of the CDR3 is 15 residues. V lost 6 bases to trimming and J lost 8 bases; unmatched junction nucleotides: 7. Germline lookup yields CDR1 LNHDA and CDR2 SQIVND (reference sequence). This CDR3 reads CASRARDRGYSPLHF. In DNA form, the CDR3 reads TGTGCCAGTAGGGCCCGGGACAGGGGATATTCACCCCTCCACTTT.

This clone appeared once. The chain carries TRBV7-2 and TRBJ1-2; D perhaps matches TRBD1 (5 bases). The ends were cut back, 5 bases at V and 3 bases at J, with 10 bases in the middle. From germline, CDR1 is SGHTA and CDR2 FQGNSA. The CDR3 runs to 13 residues. The CDR3 protein is CASSLQEHYGYTF. The CDR3 DNA follows: TGTGCCAGCAGCCTACAGGAGCACTATGGCTACACCTTC.

A single count supports this clone. The chain carries TRBV11-1 and TRBJ1-1; D is possibly TRBD1 (5 bases). CDR1 is SGHAT, CDR2 FQDESV, per germline (reference sequence). The CDR3 is 17 amino acids. Trimming cost V 1 base and J 4 bases, with 19 bases left between them. The CDR3 DNA is TGTGCCAGCAGCTTAGGTGGCTCGCGGGGGAGCGGCACTGAAGCTTTCTTT. Protein: CASSLGGSRGSGTEAFF.

The rearrangement links TRBV7-8 to TRBJ2-7, with unresolved D. Per the germline V gene, CDR1 is SGHVS and CDR2 is FQNEAQ. V was pared by 5 bases and J by 3 bases, with 14 bases between. CDR3 length: 14 amino acids. The CDR3 region has the DNA TGTGCCAGCAGCCCAAGAGACACGTACTACGAGCAGTACTTC. It translates to CASSPRDTYYEQYF.

The V gene is TRBV5-1, the J gene TRBJ2-7; 11 bases agree with TRBD1. The CDR3 sequence is 14 residues long. V trimming: 5 bases; J trimming: 2 bases; junction bases outside the gene matches: 3. Germline CDR1 and CDR2: SGHRS and YFSETQ. CDR3 nucleotide sequence: TGCGCCAGCAGTGGGACAGGGGGGACCTACGAGCAGTACTTC. Protein: CASSGTGGTYEQYF. The complete variable domain, with remaining parts taken from reference TRBV5-1 and TRBJ2-7, reads KAGVTQTPRYLIKTRGQQVTLSCSPISGHRSVSWYQQTPGQGLQFLFEYFSETQRNKGNFPGRFSGRQFSNSRSEMNVSTLELGDSALYLCASSGTGGTYEQYFGPGTRLTVT.

This rearrangement joins TRBV4-2 to TRBJ1-2, with 8 bases fitting TRBD1. In germline, CDR1 is LGHNA, CDR2 YNFKEQ. The CDR3 loop spans 16 amino acids. The J segment lost 2 bases and the V segment lost 3 bases, leaving 8 bases of the junction unmatched. CDR3 DNA sequence: TGTGCCAGCAGCCACCCGGGACAGGTGGAAAACTATGGCTACACCTTC. Its translation: CASSHPGQVENYGYTF.

The chain employs TRBV10-3 and TRBJ1-5; D might be TRBD1 (5 bases). Germline V gene data show CDR1 as ENHRY and CDR2 as SYGVKD. V lost 4 bases and J 1 base, leaving 11 bases between the germline ends. This CDR3 is 15 amino acids long. CDR3 DNA: TGTGCCATCAGTGGGGGGGGTCGCAGCAATCAGCCCCAGCATTTT. Translation: CAISGGGRSNQPQHF.

V is TRBV21-1 and J is TRBJ2-7; the table's D gene call, TRBD1, was not cross checked with the DNA. TRBV21-1 is labeled a pseudogene. This CDR3 contains 15 residues. CDR3 coding DNA: TGTGCCAGCAGCAAAGGCCGGACAGGGAGGTACGAGCAGTACTTC. It specifies CASSKGRTGRYEQYF.